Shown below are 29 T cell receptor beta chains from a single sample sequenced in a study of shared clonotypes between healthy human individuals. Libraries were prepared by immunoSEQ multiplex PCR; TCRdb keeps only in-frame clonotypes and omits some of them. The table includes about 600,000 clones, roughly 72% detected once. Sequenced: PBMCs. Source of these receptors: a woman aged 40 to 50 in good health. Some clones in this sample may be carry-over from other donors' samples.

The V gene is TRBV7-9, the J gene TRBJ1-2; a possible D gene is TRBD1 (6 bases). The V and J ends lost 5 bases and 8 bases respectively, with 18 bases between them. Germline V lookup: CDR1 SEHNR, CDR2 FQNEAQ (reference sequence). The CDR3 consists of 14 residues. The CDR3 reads CASSPRTVTSGYTF. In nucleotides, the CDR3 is TGTGCCAGCAGCCCTCGGACAGTCACGTCCGGCTACACCTTC.

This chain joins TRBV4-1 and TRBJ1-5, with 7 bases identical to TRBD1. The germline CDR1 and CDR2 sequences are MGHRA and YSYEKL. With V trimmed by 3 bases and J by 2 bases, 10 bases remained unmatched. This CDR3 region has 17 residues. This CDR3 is CASSHHTTGAGNQPQHF. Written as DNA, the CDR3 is TGCGCCAGCAGCCATCATACCACAGGGGCAGGCAATCAGCCCCAGCATTTT.

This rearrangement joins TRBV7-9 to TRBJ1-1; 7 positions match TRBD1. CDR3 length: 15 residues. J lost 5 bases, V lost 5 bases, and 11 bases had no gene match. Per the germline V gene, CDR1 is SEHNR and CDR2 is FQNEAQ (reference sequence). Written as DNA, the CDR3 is TGTGCCAGCAGCCTGAACAGGGGAGTAGGGACTGAAGCTTTCTTT. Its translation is CASSLNRGVGTEAFF.

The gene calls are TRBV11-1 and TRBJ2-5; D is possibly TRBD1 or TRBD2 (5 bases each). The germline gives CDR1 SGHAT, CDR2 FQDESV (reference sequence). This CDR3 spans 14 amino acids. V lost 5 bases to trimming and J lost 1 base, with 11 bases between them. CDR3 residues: CASSPRDGQETQYF. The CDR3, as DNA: TGTGCCAGCAGCCCCCGGGACGGCCAAGAGACCCAGTACTTC.

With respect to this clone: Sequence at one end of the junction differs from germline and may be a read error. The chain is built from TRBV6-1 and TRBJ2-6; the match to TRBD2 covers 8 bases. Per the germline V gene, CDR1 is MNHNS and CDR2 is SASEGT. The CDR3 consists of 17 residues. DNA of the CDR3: TGTGCCATCAGTGAGTATCGGGAGGGCTCTGGGGCCAACGTCCTGACTTTC. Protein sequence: CAISEYREGSGANVLTF.

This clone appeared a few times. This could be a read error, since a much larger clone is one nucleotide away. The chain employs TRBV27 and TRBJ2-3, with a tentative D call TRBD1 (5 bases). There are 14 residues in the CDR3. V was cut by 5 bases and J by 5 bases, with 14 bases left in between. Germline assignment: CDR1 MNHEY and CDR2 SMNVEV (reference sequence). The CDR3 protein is CASSLTVALDTQYF. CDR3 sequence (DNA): TGTGCCAGCAGTCTGACAGTGGCATTAGATACGCAGTATTTT.

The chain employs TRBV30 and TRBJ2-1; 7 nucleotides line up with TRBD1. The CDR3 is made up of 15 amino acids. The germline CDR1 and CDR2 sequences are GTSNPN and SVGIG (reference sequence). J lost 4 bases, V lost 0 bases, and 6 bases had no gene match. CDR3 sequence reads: CAWSVGGRGYNEQFF. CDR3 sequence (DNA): TGTGCCTGGAGTGTAGGGGGCAGGGGGTACAATGAGCAGTTCTTC.

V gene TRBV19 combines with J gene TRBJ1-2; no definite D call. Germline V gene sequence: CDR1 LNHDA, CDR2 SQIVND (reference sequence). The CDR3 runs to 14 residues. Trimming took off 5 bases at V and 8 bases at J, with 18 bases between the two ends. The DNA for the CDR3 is TGTGCCAGTAGTGAGGCCCCCTCTGGCGGGGGCTACACCTTC. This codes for CASSEAPSGGGYTF.

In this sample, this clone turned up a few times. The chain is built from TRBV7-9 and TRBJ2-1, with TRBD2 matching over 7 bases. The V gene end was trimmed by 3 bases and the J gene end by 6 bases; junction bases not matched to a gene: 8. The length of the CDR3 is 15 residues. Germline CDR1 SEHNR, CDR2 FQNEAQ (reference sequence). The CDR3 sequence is CASSLVTGGPNEQFF. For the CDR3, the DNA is TGTGCCAGCAGCTTGGTTACGGGAGGACCCAATGAGCAGTTCTTC. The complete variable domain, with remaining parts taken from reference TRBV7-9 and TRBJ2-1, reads DTGVSQNPRHKITKRGQNVTFRCDPISEHNRLYWYRQTLGQGPEFLTYFQNEAQLEKSRLLSDRFSAERPKGSFSTLEIQRTEQGDSAMYLCASSLVTGGPNEQFFGPGTRLTVL.

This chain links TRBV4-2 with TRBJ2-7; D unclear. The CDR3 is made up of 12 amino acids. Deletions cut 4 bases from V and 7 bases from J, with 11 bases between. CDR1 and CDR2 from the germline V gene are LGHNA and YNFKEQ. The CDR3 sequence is CASSPMTGEQYF. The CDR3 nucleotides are TGTGCCAGCAGCCCGATGACGGGTGAGCAGTACTTC.

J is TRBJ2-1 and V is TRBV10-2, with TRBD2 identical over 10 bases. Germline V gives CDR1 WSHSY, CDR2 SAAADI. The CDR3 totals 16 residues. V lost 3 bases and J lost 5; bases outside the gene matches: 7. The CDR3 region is CASSEFFGLADNEQFF. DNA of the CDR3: TGCGCCAGCAGTGAATTCTTTGGACTAGCGGACAATGAGCAGTTCTTC.

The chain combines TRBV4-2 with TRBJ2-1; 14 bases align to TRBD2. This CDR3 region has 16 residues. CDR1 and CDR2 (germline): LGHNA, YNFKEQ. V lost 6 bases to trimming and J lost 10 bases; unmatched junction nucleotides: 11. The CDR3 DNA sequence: TGTGCCAGCAGTTATATTCCGGGACTAGCGGGAGCCGAGCAGTTCTTC. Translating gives CASSYIPGLAGAEQFF.

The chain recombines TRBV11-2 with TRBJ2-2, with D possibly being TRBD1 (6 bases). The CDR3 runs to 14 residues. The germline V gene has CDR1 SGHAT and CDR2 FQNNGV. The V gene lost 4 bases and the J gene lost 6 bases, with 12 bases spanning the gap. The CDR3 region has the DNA TGTGCCAGCAGCTCCTCACAGGGCCCCGGGGAGCTGTTTTTT. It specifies CASSSSQGPGELFF.

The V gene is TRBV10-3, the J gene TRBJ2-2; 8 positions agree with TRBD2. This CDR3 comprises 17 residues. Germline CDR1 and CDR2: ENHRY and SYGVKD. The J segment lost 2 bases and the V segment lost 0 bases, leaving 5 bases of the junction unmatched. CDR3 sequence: CAISESGAGVNTGELFF. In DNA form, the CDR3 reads TGTGCCATCAGTGAGTCGGGAGCGGGGGTCAACACCGGGGAGCTGTTTTTT.

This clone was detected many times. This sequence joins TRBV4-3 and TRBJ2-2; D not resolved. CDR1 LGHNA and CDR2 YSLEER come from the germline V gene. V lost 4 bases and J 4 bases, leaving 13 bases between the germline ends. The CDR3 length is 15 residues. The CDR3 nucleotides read TGCGCCAGCAGCCTTGGGCCGATGGGCACCGGGGAGCTGTTTTTT. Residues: CASSLGPMGTGELFF.

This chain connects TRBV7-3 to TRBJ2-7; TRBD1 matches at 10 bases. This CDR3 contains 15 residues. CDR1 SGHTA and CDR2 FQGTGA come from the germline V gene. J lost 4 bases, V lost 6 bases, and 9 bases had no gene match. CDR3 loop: CASSTGTGERYEQYF. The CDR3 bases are TGTGCCAGCAGTACAGGGACAGGGGAAAGGTACGAGCAGTACTTC.

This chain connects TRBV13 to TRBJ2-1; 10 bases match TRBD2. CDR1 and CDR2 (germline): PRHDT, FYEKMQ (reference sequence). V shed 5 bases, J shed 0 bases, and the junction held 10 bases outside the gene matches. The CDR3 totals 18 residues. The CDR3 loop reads CASSRPGLAYGSYNEQFF. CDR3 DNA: TGTGCCAGCAGCCGACCGGGACTAGCGTACGGCTCCTACAATGAGCAGTTCTTC.

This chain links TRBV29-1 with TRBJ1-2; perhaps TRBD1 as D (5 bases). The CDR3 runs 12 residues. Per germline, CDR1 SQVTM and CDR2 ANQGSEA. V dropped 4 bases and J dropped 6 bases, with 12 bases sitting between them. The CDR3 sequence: CSVVGGDHGYTF. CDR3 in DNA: TGCAGCGTTGTGGGGGGGGACCATGGCTACACCTTC.

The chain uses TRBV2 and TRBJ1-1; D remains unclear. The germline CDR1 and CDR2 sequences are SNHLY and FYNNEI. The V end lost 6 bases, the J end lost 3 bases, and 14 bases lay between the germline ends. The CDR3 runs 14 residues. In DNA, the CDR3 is TGTGCCAGCAGCCCGGACCGGCGGGACACTGAAGCTTTCTTT. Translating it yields CASSPDRRDTEAFF. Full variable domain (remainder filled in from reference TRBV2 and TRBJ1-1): EPEVTQTPSHQVTQMGQEVILRCVPISNHLYFYWYRQILGQKVEFLVSFYNNEISEKSEIFDDQFSVERPDGSNFTLKIRSTKLEDSAMYFCASSPDRRDTEAFFGQGTRLTVV.

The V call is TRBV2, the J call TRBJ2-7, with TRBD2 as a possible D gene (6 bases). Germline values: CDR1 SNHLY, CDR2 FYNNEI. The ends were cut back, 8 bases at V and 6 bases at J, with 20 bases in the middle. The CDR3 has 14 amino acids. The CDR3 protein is CASQAGRVGFEQYF. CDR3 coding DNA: TGTGCCAGCCAGGCGGGACGGGTAGGGTTCGAGCAGTACTTC.

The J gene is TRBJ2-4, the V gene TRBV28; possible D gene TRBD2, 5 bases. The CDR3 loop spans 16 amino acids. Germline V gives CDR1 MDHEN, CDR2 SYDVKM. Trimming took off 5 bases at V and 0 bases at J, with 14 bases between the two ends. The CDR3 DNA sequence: TGTGCCAGCAGTCCCCCGGGGTTAAGAGCCAAAAACATTCAGTACTTC. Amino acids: CASSPPGLRAKNIQYF.

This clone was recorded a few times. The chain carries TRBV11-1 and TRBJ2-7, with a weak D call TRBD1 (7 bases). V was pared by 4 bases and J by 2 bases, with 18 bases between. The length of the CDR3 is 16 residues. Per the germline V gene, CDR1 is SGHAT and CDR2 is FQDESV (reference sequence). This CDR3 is CASSSDGGQSTYEQYF. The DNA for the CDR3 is TGTGCCAGCAGCTCCGACGGGGGACAGTCGACCTACGAGCAGTACTTC.

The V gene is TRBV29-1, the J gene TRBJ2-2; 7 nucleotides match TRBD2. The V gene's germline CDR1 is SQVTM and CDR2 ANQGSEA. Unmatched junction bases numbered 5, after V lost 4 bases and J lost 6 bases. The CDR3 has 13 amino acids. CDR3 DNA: TGCAGCGTTGTTGTGGGAGGGGCCGGGGAGCTGTTTTTT. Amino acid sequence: CSVVVGGAGELFF.

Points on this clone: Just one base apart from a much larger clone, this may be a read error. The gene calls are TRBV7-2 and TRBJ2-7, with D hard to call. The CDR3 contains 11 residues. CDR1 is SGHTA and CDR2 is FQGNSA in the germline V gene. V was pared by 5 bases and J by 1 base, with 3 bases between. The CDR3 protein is CASSESYEQYF. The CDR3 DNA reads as TGTGCCAGCAGCGAATCCTACGAGCAGTACTTC.

DNA for the CDR3: TGTGCCAGCAGCCAAGATAATTACTCAGGTTCCACCATATATTTT. Its translation: CASSQDNYSGSTIYF. V gene TRBV14 combines with J gene TRBJ1-3; no firm D call. The CDR3 has 15 amino acids. Germline V gives CDR1 SGHDN, CDR2 FVKESK. Trimming removed 0 bases at V and 9 bases at J, with 15 bases between.

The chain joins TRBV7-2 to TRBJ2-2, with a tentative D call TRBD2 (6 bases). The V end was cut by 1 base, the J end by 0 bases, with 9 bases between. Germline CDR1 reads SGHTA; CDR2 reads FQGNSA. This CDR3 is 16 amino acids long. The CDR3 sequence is CASSLDQRANTGELFF. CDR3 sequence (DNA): TGTGCCAGCAGCTTAGATCAGCGGGCGAACACCGGGGAGCTGTTTTTT.

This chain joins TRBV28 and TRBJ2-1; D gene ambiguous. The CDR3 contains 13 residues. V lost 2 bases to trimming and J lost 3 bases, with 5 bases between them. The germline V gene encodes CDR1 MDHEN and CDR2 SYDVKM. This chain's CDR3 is CASSLPSYNEQFF. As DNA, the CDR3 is TGTGCCAGCAGTTTACCTAGCTACAATGAGCAGTTCTTC.

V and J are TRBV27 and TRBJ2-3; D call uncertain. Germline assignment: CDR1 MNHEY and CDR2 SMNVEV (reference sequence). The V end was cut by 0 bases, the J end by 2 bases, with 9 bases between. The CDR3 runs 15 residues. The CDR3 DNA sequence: TGTGCCAGCAGTTTATCGATTACCGACACAGATACGCAGTATTTT. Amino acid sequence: CASSLSITDTDTQYF.

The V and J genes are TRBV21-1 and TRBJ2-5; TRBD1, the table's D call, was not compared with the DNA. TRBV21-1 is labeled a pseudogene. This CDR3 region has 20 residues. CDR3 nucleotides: TGTGCCAGCAGCCCTCCTTCCCCCCGGGACAGAAGCTCCTATAATTCACCCCTCCACTTC. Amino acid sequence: CASSPPSPRDRSSYNSPLHF.